Only a few counts were recorded for the clone carrying this T cell receptor (beta chain). This record comes from a study of T and B cells in COVID-19 patients. In the study overall: Blood was sampled from COVID-19 patients who were either actively infected or recovered. The recovered patients had mostly mild to moderate COVID-19 with outpatient management.

V lost 1 base and J lost 0, with 8 bases in between. Germline values: CDR1 SGHRS, CDR2 YFSETQ. The length of the CDR3 is 14 residues. BIOMED2 TRB-A/B primer pools were used in multiplex TRB PCR. Each CDR3 protein is one row after TCRdb ran MiXCR on the multiplex PCR reads. The sample yields about 11,000 distinct CDR3 sequences, over 25% seen once. TRB was amplified from about 250-500 ng of blood genomic DNA. Material: blood. The TCR originated in a human donor with active COVID-19. The chain uses TRBV5-1 and TRBJ2-7, with a weak D call TRBD1 (5 bases). The CDR3 DNA reads as TGCGCCAGCAGCTTGCAGGGAAGCTCCTACGAGCAGTACTTC. Its protein is CASSLQGSSYEQYF.